The source of this TCR beta chain is a study of control samples from healthy donors and cancer patients. Here immunoSEQ multiplex PCR was the method, and the copy in TCRdb shows in-frame clones only, minus some. The repertoire holds roughly 43,000 clones, with 70% to 90% as singletons. The CDR3 consists of 16 residues. With 7 bases clipped from V and 9 bases from J, the junction kept 18 bases outside the gene matches. Germline assignment: CDR1 LNHDA and CDR2 SQIVND (reference sequence). The TCR originated in a woman aged 60-70 years with lung cancer. Material: PBMCs. The V and J genes are TRBV19 and TRBJ2-1, with TRBD2 identical over 7 bases. CDR3 sequence reads: CASKSPWGRGSGEQFF. CDR3 in DNA: TGTGCCAGTAAATCCCCTTGGGGGAGGGGTAGTGGTGAGCAGTTCTTC. Variable domain in full (rest from reference TRBV19 and TRBJ2-1): DGGITQSPKYLFRKEGQNVTLSCEQNLNHDAMYWYRQDPGQGLRLIYYSQIVNDFQKGDIAEGYSVSREKKESFPLTVTSAQKNPTAFYLCASKSPWGRGSGEQFFGPGTRLTVL.